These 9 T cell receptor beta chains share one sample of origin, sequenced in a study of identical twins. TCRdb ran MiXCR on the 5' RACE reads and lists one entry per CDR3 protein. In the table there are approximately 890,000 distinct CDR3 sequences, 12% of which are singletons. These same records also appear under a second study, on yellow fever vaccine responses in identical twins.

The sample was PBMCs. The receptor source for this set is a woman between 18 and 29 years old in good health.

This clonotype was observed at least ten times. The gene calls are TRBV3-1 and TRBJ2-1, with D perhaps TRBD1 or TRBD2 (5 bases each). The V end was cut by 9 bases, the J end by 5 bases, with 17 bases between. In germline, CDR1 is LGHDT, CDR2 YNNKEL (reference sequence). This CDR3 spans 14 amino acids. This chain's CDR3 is CARDFRDSHNEQFF. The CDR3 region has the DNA TGTGCCAGGGACTTCCGAGACAGTCACAATGAGCAGTTCTTC.

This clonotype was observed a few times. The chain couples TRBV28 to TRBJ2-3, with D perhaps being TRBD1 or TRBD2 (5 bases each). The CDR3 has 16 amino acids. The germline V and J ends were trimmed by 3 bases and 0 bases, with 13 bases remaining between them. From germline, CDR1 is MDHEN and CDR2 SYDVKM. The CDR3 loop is CASSFGRWGSTDTQYF. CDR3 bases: TGTGCCAGCAGTTTTGGTAGGTGGGGGAGCACAGATACGCAGTATTTT.

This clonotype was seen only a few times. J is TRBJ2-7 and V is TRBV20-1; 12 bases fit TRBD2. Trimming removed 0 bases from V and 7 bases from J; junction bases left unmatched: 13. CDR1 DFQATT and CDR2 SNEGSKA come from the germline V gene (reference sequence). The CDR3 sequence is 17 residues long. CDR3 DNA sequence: TGCAGTGCTAGAGATTTGCGCCTAGCGGGGGGGCCGGGAGAGCAGTACGTC. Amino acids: CSARDLRLAGGPGEQYV.

For the CDR3, the DNA is TGTGCCAGCAGCACCGAGGGGTGGTATTCCTACAATGAGCAGTTCTTC. It codes for CASSTEGWYSYNEQFF. The chain links TRBV7-8 to TRBJ2-1; D may correspond to TRBD1 or TRBD2 (5 bases each). This CDR3 spans 16 amino acids. CDR1 is SGHVS and CDR2 is FQNEAQ in the germline V gene. V lost 5 bases and J 1 base, leaving 15 bases between the germline ends.

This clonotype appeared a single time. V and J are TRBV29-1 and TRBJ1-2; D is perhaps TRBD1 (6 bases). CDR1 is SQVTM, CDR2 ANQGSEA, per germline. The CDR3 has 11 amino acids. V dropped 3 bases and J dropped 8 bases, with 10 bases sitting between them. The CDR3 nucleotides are TGCAGCGTTGAGGGGGGGCAGGGCTACACCTTC. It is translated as CSVEGGQGYTF. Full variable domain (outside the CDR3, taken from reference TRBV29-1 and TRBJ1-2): SAVISQKPSRDICQRGTSLTIQCQVDSQVTMMFWYRQQPGQSLTLIATANQGSEATYESGFVIDKFPISRPNLTFSTLTVSNMSPEDSSIYLCSVEGGQGYTFGSGTRLTVV.

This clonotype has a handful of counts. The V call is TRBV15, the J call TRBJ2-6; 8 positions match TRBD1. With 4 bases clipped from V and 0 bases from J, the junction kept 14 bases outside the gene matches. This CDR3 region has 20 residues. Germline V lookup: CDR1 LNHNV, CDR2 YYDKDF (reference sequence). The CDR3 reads CATSTGDRKFPLSGANVLTF. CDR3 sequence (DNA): TGTGCCACCAGCACGGGGGACAGGAAATTTCCGCTCTCTGGGGCCAACGTCCTGACTTTC.

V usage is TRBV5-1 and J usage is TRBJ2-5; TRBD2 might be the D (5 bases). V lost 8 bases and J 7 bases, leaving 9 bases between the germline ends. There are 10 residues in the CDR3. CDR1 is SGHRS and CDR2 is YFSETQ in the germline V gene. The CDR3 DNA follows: TGCGCCAGGGGTGCGGGGACCCAGTACTTC. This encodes CARGAGTQYF.

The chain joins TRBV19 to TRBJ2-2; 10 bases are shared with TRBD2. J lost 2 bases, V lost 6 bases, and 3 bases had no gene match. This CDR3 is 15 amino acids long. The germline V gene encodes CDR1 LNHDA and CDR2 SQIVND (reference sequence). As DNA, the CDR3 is TGTGCCAGTAGGGGACTAGCGAAAAACACCGGGGAGCTGTTTTTT. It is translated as CASRGLAKNTGELFF.

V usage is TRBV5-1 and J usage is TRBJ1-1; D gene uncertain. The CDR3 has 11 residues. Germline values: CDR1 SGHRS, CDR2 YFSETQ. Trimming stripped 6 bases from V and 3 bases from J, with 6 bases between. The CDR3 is CASMMDTEAFF. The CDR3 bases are TGCGCCAGCATGATGGACACTGAAGCTTTCTTT.